A selection of T cell receptor beta chains follows, all from one sample in a study of cytomegalovirus exposure and HLA in healthy donors. The table came from immunoSEQ multiplex PCR; TCRdb's copy has only in-frame clones and leaves some out. The data show fewer than 150,000 clones, around 75% seen once. Specimen: PBMCs. The receptor set was obtained from a young man in good health and CMV-seronegative. Both conserved end residues are part of each CDR3. Size tells how often a clone was seen (once, few, many) or the class of an expanded clone, and some rows leave it out.

TRBV6-1	15	medium-sized	TRBJ2-1	CASTLLAGDYNEQFF
TRBV28	13	NA	TRBJ1-2	CASSFQGNYGYTF
TRBV27	13	NA	TRBJ1-1	CASSKGALTEAFF
TRBV11-3	15	NA	TRBJ2-3	CASSFGQGAGGTQYF
TRBV7-8	16	few	TRBJ2-5	CASSLVRGMVWETQYF
TRBV6-5	14	NA	TRBJ1-2	CASSTGTGDYGYTF
TRBV15	15	once	TRBJ1-5	CATRDPGTDNQPQHF
TRBV7-2	14	NA	TRBJ2-4	CASSPGLAKNIQYF
TRBV7-8	17	NA	TRBJ1-3	CASSLDSVRFSGNTIYF
TRBV28	17	NA	TRBJ2-7	CASSSRSSGRAPYEQYF
TRBV6-5	15	few	TRBJ2-1	CASSYLQASYNEQFF
TRBV30	14	NA	TRBJ1-5	CAWSMGPSNQPQHF
TRBV28	11	few	TRBJ2-7	CASSLYYEQYF
TRBV19	15	NA	TRBJ1-1	CASSAPGEGDREAFF
TRBV7-9	12	NA	TRBJ2-2	CSSSPRSGELFF
TRBV20-1	11	NA	TRBJ1-1	CSAPTGLEAFF
TRBV6-5	12	few	TRBJ2-7	CASTPRRGEQYF
TRBV9	14	NA	TRBJ2-7	CASSVGTKTYEQYF
TRBV7-6	17	NA	TRBJ2-7	CASSSGGAGTSVYEQYF
TRBV7-3	15	NA	TRBJ2-5	CASSLSGGGQETQYF
TRBV7-9	16	NA	TRBJ2-5	CASSSQTGGALETQYF
TRBV7-2	13	NA	TRBJ2-7	CASSVGQPYEQYF
TRBV19	15	NA	TRBJ2-3	CASTRLAGLTDTQYF